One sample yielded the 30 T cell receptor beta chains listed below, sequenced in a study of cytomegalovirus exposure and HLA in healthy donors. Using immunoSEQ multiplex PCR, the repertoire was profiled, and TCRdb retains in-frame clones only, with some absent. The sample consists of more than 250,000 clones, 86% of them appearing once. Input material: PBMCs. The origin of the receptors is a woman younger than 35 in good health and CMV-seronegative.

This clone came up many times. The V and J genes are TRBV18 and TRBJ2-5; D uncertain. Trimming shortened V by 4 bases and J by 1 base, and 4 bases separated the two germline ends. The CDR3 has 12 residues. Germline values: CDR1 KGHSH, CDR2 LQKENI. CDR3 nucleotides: TGTGCCAGCTCACTCTCCCAAGAGACCCAGTACTTC. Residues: CASSLSQETQYF.

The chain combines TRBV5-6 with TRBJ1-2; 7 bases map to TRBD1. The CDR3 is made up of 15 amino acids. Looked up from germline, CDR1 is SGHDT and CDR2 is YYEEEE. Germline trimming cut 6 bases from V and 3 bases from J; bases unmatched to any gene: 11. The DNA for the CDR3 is TGTGCCAGCATGGGGGTAGGGGGCCTGGACTATGGCTACACCTTC. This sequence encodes CASMGVGGLDYGYTF.

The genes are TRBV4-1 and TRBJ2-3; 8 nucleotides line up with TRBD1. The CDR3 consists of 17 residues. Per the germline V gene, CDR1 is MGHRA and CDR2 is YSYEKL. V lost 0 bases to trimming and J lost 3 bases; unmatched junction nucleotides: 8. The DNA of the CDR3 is TGCGCCAGCAGCCAAGATCGGGAACACAGGGGGACAGATACGCAGTATTTT. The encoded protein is CASSQDREHRGTDTQYF.

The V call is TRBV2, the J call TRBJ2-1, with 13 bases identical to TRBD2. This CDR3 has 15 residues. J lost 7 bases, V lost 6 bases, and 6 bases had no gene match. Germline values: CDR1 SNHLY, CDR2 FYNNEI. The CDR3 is CASSAGLAGFNEQFF. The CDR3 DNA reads TGTGCCAGCAGCGCGGGACTAGCGGGATTTAATGAGCAGTTCTTC. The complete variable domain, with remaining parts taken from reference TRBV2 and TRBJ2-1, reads EPEVTQTPSHQVTQMGQEVILRCVPISNHLYFYWYRQILGQKVEFLVSFYNNEISEKSEIFDDQFSVERPDGSNFTLKIRSTKLEDSAMYFCASSAGLAGFNEQFFGPGTRLTVL.

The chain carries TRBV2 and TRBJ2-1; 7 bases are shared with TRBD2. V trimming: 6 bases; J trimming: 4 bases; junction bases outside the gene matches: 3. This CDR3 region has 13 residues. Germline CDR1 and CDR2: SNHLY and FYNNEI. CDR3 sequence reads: CASRGAGYNEQFF. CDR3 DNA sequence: TGTGCCAGCAGGGGAGCGGGGTACAATGAGCAGTTCTTC.

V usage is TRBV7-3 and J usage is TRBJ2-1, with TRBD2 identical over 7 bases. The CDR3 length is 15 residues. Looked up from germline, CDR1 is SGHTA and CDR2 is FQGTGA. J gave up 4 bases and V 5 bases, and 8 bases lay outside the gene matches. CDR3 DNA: TGTGCCAGCAGCCCCCGAGCGGGACTTTACAATGAGCAGTTCTTC. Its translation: CASSPRAGLYNEQFF.

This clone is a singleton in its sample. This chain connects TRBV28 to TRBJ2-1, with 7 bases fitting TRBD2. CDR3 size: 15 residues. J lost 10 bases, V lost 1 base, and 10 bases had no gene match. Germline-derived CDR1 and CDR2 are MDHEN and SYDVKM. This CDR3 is CASSLSSVGGMEQFF. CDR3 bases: TGTGCCAGCAGTTTATCCTCGGTGGGGGGGATGGAGCAGTTCTTC. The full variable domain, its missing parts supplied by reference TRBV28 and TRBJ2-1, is DVKVTQSSRYLVKRTGEKVFLECVQDMDHENMFWYRQDPGLGLRLIYFSYDVKMKEKGDIPEGYSVSREKKERFSLILESASTNQTSMYLCASSLSSVGGMEQFFGPGTRLTVL.

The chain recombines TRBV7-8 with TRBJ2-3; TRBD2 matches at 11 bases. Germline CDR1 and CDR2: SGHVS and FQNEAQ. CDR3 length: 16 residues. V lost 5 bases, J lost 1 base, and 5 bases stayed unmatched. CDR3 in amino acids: CASSAGLAAGTDTQYF. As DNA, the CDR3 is TGTGCCAGCAGCGCGGGACTAGCGGCGGGCACAGATACGCAGTATTTT.

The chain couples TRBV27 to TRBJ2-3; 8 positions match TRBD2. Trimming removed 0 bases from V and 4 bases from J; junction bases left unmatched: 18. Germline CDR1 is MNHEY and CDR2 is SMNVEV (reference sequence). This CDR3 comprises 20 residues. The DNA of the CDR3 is TGTGCCAGCAGTTTATCGACCCTAGCGGGTCCCACAGGAGAGGCAGATACGCAGTATTTT. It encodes CASSLSTLAGPTGEADTQYF.

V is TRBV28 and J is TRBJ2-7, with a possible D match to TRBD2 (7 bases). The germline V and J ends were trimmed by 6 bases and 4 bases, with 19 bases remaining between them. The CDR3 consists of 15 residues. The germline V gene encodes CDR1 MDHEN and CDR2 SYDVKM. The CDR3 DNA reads TGTGCCAGCAGCCCGAGGGGGGGCTTCTCGTACGAGCAGTACTTC. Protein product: CASSPRGGFSYEQYF.

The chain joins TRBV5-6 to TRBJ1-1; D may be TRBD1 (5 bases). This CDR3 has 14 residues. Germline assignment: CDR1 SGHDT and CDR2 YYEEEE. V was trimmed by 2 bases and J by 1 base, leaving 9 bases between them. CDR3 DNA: TGTGCCAGCAGCTTAGCGGGGGGGAACACTGAAGCTTTCTTT. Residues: CASSLAGGNTEAFF.

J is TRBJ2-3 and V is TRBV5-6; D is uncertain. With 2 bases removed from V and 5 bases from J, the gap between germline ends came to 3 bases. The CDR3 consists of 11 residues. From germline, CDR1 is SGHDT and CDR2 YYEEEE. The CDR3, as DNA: TGTGCCAGCAGCTTCGGAGATACGCAGTATTTT. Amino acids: CASSFGDTQYF.

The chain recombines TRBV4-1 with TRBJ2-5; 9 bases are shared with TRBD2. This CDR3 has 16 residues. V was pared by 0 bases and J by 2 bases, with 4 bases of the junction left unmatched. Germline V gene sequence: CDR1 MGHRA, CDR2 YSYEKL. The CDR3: CASSQDPSGRQETQYF. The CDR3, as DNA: TGCGCCAGCAGCCAAGATCCGAGCGGGAGGCAAGAGACCCAGTACTTC.

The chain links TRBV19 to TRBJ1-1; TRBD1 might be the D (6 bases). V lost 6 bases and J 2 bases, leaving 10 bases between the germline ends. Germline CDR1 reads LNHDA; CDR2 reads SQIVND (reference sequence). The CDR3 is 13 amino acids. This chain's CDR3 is CASSLQGNTEAFF. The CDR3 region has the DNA TGTGCCAGTAGCTTACAGGGCAACACTGAAGCTTTCTTT.

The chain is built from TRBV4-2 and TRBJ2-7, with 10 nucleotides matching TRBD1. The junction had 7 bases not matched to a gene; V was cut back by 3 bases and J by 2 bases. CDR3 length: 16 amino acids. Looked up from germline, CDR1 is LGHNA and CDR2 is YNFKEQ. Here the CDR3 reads CASSQAEGTGAYEQYF. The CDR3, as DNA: TGTGCCAGCAGCCAGGCCGAGGGGACAGGGGCCTACGAGCAGTACTTC.

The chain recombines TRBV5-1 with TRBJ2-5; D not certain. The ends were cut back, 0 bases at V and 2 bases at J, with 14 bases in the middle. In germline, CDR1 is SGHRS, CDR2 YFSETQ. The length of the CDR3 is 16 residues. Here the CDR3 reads CASSLATGWLQETQYF. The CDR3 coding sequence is TGCGCCAGCAGCTTGGCCACCGGGTGGCTTCAAGAGACCCAGTACTTC.

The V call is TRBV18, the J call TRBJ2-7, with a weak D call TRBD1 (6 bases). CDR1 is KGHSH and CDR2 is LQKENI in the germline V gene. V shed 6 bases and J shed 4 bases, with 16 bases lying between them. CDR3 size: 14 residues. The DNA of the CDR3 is TGTGCCAGCTCCTACAGGGATGGGGCTTACGAGCAGTACTTC. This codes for CASSYRDGAYEQYF.

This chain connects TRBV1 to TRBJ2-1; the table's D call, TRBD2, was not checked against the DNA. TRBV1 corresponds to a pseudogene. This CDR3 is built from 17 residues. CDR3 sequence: CTSSQVLAVGRGDEQFF. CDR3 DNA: TGCACCAGCAGCCAAGTATTAGCGGTCGGGCGTGGGGATGAGCAGTTCTTC.

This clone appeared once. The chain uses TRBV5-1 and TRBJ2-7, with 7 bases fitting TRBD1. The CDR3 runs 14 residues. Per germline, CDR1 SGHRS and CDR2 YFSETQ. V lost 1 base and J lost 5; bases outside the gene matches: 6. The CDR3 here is CASSLSTGVHEQYF. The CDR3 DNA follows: TGCGCCAGCAGCTTGTCTACAGGGGTCCACGAGCAGTACTTC. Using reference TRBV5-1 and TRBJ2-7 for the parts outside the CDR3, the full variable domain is KAGVTQTPRYLIKTRGQQVTLSCSPISGHRSVSWYQQTPGQGLQFLFEYFSETQRNKGNFPGRFSGRQFSNSRSEMNVSTLELGDSALYLCASSLSTGVHEQYFGPGTRLTVT.

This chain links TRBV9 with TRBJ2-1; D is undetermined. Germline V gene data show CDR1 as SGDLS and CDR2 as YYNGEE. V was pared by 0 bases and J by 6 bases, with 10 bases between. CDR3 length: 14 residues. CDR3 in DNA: TGTGCCAGCAGCGTAGCTATCGTTGGCAATGAGCAGTTCTTC. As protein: CASSVAIVGNEQFF.

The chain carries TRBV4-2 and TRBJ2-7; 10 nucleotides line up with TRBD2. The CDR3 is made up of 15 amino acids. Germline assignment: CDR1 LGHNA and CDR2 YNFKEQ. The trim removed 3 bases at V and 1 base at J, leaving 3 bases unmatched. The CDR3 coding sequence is TGTGCCAGCAGCCACACTAGCGGGATGTCCTACGAGCAGTACTTC. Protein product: CASSHTSGMSYEQYF.

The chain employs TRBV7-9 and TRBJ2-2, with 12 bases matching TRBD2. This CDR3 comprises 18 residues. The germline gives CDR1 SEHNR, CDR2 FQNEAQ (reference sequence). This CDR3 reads CAELGPTSGSANTGELFF. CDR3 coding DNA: TGTGCGGAATTAGGACCGACTAGCGGGAGTGCGAACACCGGGGAGCTGTTTTTT.

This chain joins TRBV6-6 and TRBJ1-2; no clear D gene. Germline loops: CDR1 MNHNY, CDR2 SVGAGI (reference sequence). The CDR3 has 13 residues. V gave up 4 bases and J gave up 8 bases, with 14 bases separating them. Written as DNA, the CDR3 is TGTGCCAGCAGTTCTCAGACGGGGATGGGCTACACCTTC. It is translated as CASSSQTGMGYTF.

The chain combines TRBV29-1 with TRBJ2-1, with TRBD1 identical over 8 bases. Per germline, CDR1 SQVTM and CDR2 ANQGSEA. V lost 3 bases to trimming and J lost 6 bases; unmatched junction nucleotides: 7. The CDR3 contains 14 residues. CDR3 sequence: CSVDSTGAVNEQFF. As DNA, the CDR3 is TGCAGCGTTGATTCGACAGGGGCGGTCAATGAGCAGTTCTTC.

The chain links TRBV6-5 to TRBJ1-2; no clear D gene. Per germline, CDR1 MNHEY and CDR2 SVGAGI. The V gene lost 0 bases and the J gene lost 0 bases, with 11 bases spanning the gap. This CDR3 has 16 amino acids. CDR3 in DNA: TGTGCCAGCAGTTACTCGGGTCTAGCGGCTAACTATGGCTACACCTTC. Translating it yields CASSYSGLAANYGYTF.

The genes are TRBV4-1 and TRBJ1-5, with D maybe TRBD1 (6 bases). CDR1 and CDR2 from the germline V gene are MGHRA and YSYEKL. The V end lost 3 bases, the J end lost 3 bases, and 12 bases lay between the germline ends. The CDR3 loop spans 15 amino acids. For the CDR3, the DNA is TGCGCCAGCAGCCATCCAGACAGGCCCAATCAGCCCCAGCATTTT. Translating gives CASSHPDRPNQPQHF.

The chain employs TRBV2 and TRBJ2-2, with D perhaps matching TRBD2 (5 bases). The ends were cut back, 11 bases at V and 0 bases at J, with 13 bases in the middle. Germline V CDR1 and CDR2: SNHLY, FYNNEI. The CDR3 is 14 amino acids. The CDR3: CAGMDWSNTGELFF. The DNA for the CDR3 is TGTGCCGGGATGGACTGGTCGAACACCGGGGAGCTGTTTTTT. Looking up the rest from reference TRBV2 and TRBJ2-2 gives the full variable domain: EPEVTQTPSHQVTQMGQEVILRCVPISNHLYFYWYRQILGQKVEFLVSFYNNEISEKSEIFDDQFSVERPDGSNFTLKIRSTKLEDSAMYFCAGMDWSNTGELFFGEGSRLTVL.

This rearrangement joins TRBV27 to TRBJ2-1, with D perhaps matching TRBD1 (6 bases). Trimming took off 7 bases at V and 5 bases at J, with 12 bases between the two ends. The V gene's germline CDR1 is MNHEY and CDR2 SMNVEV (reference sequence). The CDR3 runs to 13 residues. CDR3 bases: TGTGCCAGCATGGGGACACCCAACAATGAGCAGTTCTTC. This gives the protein CASMGTPNNEQFF.

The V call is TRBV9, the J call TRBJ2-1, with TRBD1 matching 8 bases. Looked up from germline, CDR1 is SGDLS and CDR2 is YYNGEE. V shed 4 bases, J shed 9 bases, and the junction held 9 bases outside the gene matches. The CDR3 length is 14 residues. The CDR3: CASSPKTGVVEQFF. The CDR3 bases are TGTGCCAGCAGCCCAAAGACAGGGGTGGTTGAGCAGTTCTTC.

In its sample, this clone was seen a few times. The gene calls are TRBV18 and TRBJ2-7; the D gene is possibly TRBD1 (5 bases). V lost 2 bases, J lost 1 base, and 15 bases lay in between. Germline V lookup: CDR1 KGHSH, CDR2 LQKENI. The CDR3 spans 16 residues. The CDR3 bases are TGTGCCAGCTCACCAGAAGGGGTCATTAGGTCCTACGAGCAGTACTTC. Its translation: CASSPEGVIRSYEQYF.